This T cell receptor (beta chain) was profiled in a study of shared clonotypes between healthy human individuals. The CDR3 loop spans 13 amino acids. The V gene's germline CDR1 is KGHSH and CDR2 LQKENI. As concerns this clone: Germline and junction disagree at one end, which may indicate a read error.

Produced via immunoSEQ multiplex PCR; TCRdb's table is partial and in-frame only. Among 2 million to 2.5 million clones listed, 85% to 95% were seen once. J is TRBJ2-4 and V is TRBV18; perhaps D is TRBD1 or TRBD2 (5 bases each). Source material: naive CD4+ T cells from PBMCs. As for subset: CD45RA+ positively selected. The clonotype originates from a man aged 18 to 29 in good health. Some clones in this sample may be carry-over from other donors' samples. The CDR3: CASSPRRDPAMDF. The CDR3 nucleotides read TGTGCCAGCTCACCACGAAGGGACCCCGCAATGGACTTC.